Below are 15 T cell receptor beta chains sequenced from a single sample in a study of vaccination and CD4 T cells after COVID-19. What these receptors recognize is not known. Treatment noted: approximately nine-day PBMC culture with coronavirus spike peptide pools or control peptides (ViraFEST assay). Sequencing of cultured CD4+ T cell DNA used the Oncomine TCR Beta short-read assay. Using its own MiXCR run on the PCR reads, TCRdb lists one record per CDR3 protein. The sample contains about 18,000 distinct CDR3 sequences, approximately 55% of which appear only once. The sequenced sample was CD4+ T cells from blood, cultured in vitro. The source of these receptors is a human donor who had recovered from COVID-19.

The rearrangement links TRBV7-2 to TRBJ1-1; D possibly corresponds to TRBD1 (6 bases). Germline V lookup: CDR1 SGHTA, CDR2 FQGNSA. Trimming removed 3 bases at V and 1 base at J, with 6 bases between. The CDR3 covers 13 residues. CDR3 nucleotide sequence: TGTGCCAGCAGCTTGACAGGGAACACTGAAGCTTTCTTT. Protein sequence: CASSLTGNTEAFF.

This sequence joins TRBV5-1 and TRBJ2-7; 7 bases are shared with TRBD1. Trimming removed 4 bases from V and 3 bases from J; junction bases left unmatched: 4. Germline assignment: CDR1 SGHRS and CDR2 YFSETQ. The CDR3 contains 13 residues. The CDR3 is CASSPQGDYEQYF. For the CDR3, the DNA is TGCGCCAGCAGCCCTCAGGGGGACTACGAGCAGTACTTC.

This chain joins TRBV6-1 and TRBJ2-1, with a tentative D call TRBD2 (6 bases). Germline CDR1 and CDR2: MNHNS and SASEGT. With 5 bases removed from V and 5 bases from J, the gap between germline ends came to 19 bases. The CDR3 is made up of 16 amino acids. The CDR3 nucleotides are TGTGCCAGCAGTATCCCGAGCGGGTCGGTGAACAATGAGCAGTTCTTC. Its protein product is CASSIPSGSVNNEQFF.

The genes are TRBV10-3 and TRBJ2-5; a weak D match, TRBD1 (6 bases). The germline V gene encodes CDR1 ENHRY and CDR2 SYGVKD. With 8 bases removed from V and 4 bases from J, the gap between germline ends came to 20 bases. This CDR3 has 15 amino acids. Written as DNA, the CDR3 is TGTGCCATCGGCGCAGGGGCACGGGACCGAGAGACCCAGTACTTC. Amino acid sequence: CAIGAGARDRETQYF.

This clonotype was seen more than once but under ten times. The J gene is TRBJ1-2, the V gene TRBV19; D gene ambiguous. Trimming removed 5 bases at V and 4 bases at J, with 11 bases between. This CDR3 has 13 amino acids. Germline CDR1 is LNHDA and CDR2 is SQIVND (reference sequence). CDR3 in DNA: TGTGCCAGTAGTTCTCTAGCCCGCTATGGCTACACCTTC. As protein: CASSSLARYGYTF.

This clonotype occurred once. The chain recombines TRBV20-1 with TRBJ2-3, with 13 bases aligning to TRBD2. J was trimmed by 0 bases and V by 3 bases; bases with no gene match: 3. The CDR3 extends over 16 amino acids. Germline V gives CDR1 DFQATT, CDR2 SNEGSKA (reference sequence). This chain's CDR3 is CSARGLAGISTDTQYF. CDR3 sequence (DNA): TGCAGTGCTAGGGGACTAGCGGGGATTAGCACAGATACGCAGTATTTT.

The chain recombines TRBV7-2 with TRBJ1-2; D is unclear. CDR3 length equals 14 residues. Germline values: CDR1 SGHTA, CDR2 FQGNSA. V dropped 5 bases and J dropped 3 bases, with 13 bases sitting between them. CDR3 protein: CASSPRQVYYGYTF. The CDR3 DNA reads TGTGCCAGCAGCCCTCGCCAGGTCTACTATGGCTACACCTTC.

This clonotype was seen more than once but under ten times. The chain uses TRBV20-1 and TRBJ1-5; D uncertain. There are 13 residues in the CDR3. Germline loops: CDR1 DFQATT, CDR2 SNEGSKA (reference sequence). V was shortened by 1 base and J by 4 bases, with 8 bases between the two germline ends. In nucleotides, the CDR3 is TGCAGTGCTAGAGGGGCAGAAAATCAGCCCCAGCATTTT. Translation gives CSARGAENQPQHF.

The V and J genes are TRBV10-3 and TRBJ1-5; D remains ambiguous. The CDR3 extends over 14 amino acids. In germline, CDR1 is ENHRY, CDR2 SYGVKD. V lost 2 bases to trimming and J lost 4 bases, with 9 bases between them. CDR3 in DNA: TGTGCCATCAGTGAGAATCGTGAGAATCAGCCCCAGCATTTT. Translating gives CAISENRENQPQHF.

This clonotype was picked up a small number of times. This chain joins TRBV10-3 and TRBJ2-5; the match to TRBD1 covers 8 bases. Germline loops: CDR1 ENHRY, CDR2 SYGVKD. Losses at the gene ends were 2 bases for V and 3 bases for J; bases not matched to a gene: 8. The CDR3 is 16 amino acids. The CDR3 DNA reads TGTGCCATCAGTGAGAGGACAGGGTCTCGGAAAGAGACCCAGTACTTC. It yields the protein CAISERTGSRKETQYF.

This chain links TRBV2 with TRBJ2-3; tentatively, D is TRBD1 (5 bases). CDR1 SNHLY and CDR2 FYNNEI come from the germline V gene. With 6 bases removed from V and 6 bases from J, the gap between germline ends came to 10 bases. This CDR3 spans 12 amino acids. CDR3 loop: CASRASGDTQYF. For the CDR3, the DNA is TGTGCCAGCAGGGCCTCAGGGGATACGCAGTATTTT.

This sequence joins TRBV18 and TRBJ1-5; unclear D gene. CDR1 is KGHSH and CDR2 is LQKENI in the germline V gene. The CDR3 extends over 15 amino acids. V lost 4 bases and J 2 bases, leaving 12 bases between the germline ends. The CDR3 region has the DNA TGTGCCAGCTCACGACGGACGTCCGGCAATCAGCCCCAGCATTTT. Its protein is CASSRRTSGNQPQHF.

The genes are TRBV5-6 and TRBJ2-3, with a tentative D call TRBD2 (5 bases). The germline V gene has CDR1 SGHDT and CDR2 YYEEEE. This CDR3 spans 12 amino acids. The V gene lost 1 base and the J gene lost 8 bases, with 8 bases spanning the gap. The chain's CDR3 is CASSLYAGTQYF. CDR3 coding DNA: TGTGCCAGCAGCTTGTACGCGGGTACGCAGTATTTT.

The chain joins TRBV7-9 to TRBJ1-1, with 8 bases aligning to TRBD1. Germline V gene data show CDR1 as SEHNR and CDR2 as FQNEAQ (reference sequence). The length of the CDR3 is 14 residues. V lost 4 bases to trimming and J lost 11 bases; unmatched junction nucleotides: 12. CDR3 in amino acids: CASSSGTGTGWAFF. The CDR3 DNA reads as TGTGCCAGCAGCTCCGGAACCGGGACAGGCTGGGCTTTCTTT.

This clonotype has a handful of counts. The chain uses TRBV28 and TRBJ1-5; TRBD1 aligns across 8 bases. The CDR3 sequence is 14 residues long. The germline CDR1 and CDR2 sequences are MDHEN and SYDVKM. Losses at the gene ends were 10 bases for V and 3 bases for J; bases not matched to a gene: 8. The DNA of the CDR3 is TGTGCCATAACAGGGGGTCTCCCCAATCAGCCCCAGCATTTT. Its protein is CAITGGLPNQPQHF. Filled out from reference TRBV28 and TRBJ1-5, the complete variable domain reads DVKVTQSSRYLVKRTGEKVFLECVQDMDHENMFWYRQDPGLGLRLIYFSYDVKMKEKGDIPEGYSVSREKKERFSLILESASTNQTSMYLCAITGGLPNQPQHFGDGTRLSIL.